The TCR beta chain described here comes from a study of CD8 T cells in ankylosing spondylitis. In germline, CDR1 is LNHDA, CDR2 SQIVND (reference sequence). The CDR3 covers 16 residues. V dropped 1 base and J dropped 2; count of bases not matched to a gene: 4. This clonotype was seen a handful of times. TCRdb passed the 5' RACE reads through MiXCR, listing each CDR3 protein once. Here the sample spans approximately 240,000 distinct CDR3 sequences, 24% being singletons. Sequences were obtained from blood, either unsorted or a sorted T cell fraction (not recorded which). The chain uses TRBV19 and TRBJ2-1, with 8 bases identical to TRBD2. The sequence came from a male donor with ankylosing spondylitis or in good health (not recorded which). The CDR3 region has the DNA TGTGCCAGTAGTATAGGGAAACTAGCGGCCTACAATGAGCAGTTCTTC. This sequence encodes CASSIGKLAAYNEQFF. Full variable domain (outside the CDR3, taken from reference TRBV19 and TRBJ2-1): DGGITQSPKYLFRKEGQNVTLSCEQNLNHDAMYWYRQDPGQGLRLIYYSQIVNDFQKGDIAEGYSVSREKKESFPLTVTSAQKNPTAFYLCASSIGKLAAYNEQFFGPGTRLTVL.